What follows describes a single T cell receptor (beta chain). CDR1 and CDR2 from the germline V gene are SGHVS and FQNEAQ. CDR3 length equals 17 residues. Trimming cost V 0 bases and J 8 bases, with 19 bases left between them. The protocol was immunoSEQ multiplex PCR, while the TCRdb copy is restricted to in-frame clones and leaves out a portion. The data show 9,000 to 15,000 clones, approximately 93% seen once. These data belong to a study of technical replicates of blood from a handful of donors. This chain joins TRBV7-8 and TRBJ1-4; TRBD1 is a possible D gene (5 bases). The sequencing input was PBMCs. This clonotype originated in a human donor in good health. CDR3 loop: CASSLALSGAQREKLFF. CDR3 coding DNA: TGTGCCAGCAGCTTAGCGCTGTCTGGGGCACAACGGGAAAAACTGTTTTTT.